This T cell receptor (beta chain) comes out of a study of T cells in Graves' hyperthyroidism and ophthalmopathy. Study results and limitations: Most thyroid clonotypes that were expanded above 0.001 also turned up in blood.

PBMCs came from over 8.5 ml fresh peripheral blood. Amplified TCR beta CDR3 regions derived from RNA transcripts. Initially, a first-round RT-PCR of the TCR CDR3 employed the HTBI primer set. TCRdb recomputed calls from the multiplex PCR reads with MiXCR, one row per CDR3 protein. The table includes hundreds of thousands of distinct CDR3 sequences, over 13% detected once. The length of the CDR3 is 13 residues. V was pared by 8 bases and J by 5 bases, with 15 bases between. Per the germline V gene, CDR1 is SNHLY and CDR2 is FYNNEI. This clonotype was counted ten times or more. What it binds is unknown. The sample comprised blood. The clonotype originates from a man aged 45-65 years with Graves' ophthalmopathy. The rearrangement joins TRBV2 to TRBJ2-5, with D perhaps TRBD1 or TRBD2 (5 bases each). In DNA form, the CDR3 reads TGTGCCAGCGTGGGGAGATGGGGGGAGACCCAGTACTTC. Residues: CASVGRWGETQYF.